The clone carrying this T cell receptor (beta chain) was seen once. This entry comes from a study of OX40 agonist ivuxolimab in advanced cancers. Study-wide context: From about 23 to 85 years was the age range, with a mean of around 57 years, and about 83% were male.

Sequencing used immunoSEQ multiplex PCR; TCRdb keeps in-frame clones, though not all of them. The sample consists of about 60,000 clones, roughly 86% of them appearing once. This CDR3 has 13 amino acids. The V end was cut by 1 base, the J end by 5 bases, with 6 bases between. Germline V gene lookup returns CDR1 SGHRS and CDR2 YFSETQ. Autoimmune disease history or systemic immunosuppression excluded patients. Collection of blood occurred at baseline, at cycle 4 day 1, and at cycle 7 day 1. The chain has TRBV5-1 and TRBJ2-2, with D unclear. This TCR was sampled from an adult with an advanced solid tumor such as melanoma, head and neck, liver or kidney cancer. The material sequenced was CD4+ or CD8+ T cells sorted from blood, taken in a trial of the OX40 agonist ivuxolimab. The CDR3, as DNA: TGCGCCAGCAGCTTGTACGGGACCGGGGAGCTGTTTTTT. Protein product: CASSLYGTGELFF.